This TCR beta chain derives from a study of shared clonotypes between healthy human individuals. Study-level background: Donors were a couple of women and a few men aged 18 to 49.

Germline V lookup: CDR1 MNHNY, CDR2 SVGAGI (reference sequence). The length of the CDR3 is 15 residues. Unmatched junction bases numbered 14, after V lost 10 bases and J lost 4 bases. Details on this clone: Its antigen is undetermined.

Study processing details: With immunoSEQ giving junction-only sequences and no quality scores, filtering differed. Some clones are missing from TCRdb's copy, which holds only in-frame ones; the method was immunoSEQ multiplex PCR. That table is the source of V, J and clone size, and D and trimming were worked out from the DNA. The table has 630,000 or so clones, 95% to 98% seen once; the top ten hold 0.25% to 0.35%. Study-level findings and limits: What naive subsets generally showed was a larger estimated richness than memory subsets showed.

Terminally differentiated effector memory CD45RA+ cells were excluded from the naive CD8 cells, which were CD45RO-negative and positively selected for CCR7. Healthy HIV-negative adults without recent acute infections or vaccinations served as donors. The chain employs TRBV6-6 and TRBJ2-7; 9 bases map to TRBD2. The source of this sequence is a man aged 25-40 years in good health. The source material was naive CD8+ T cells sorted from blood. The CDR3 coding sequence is TGTGCCATAAAGCAACTAGCGGGTGATATTTACGAGCAGTACTTC. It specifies CAIKQLAGDIYEQYF.